The rows below give T cell receptor beta chains drawn from one sample of a study of blood T cell repertoires in COVID-19. The method was immunoSEQ multiplex PCR; TCRdb's version includes in-frame clones alone and lacks a portion of them. This table has around 51,000 clones, approximately 86% appearing once. Sequencing was carried out using peripheral blood. Receptors were obtained from a man older than 75 with active COVID-19. CDR3s include the opening cysteine and the closing phenylalanine or tryptophan. Each record gives: D gene, clone size, J gene, V gene, CDR3 protein, CDR3 DNA. A D gene is named only where the DNA matches it firmly. Size is omitted from some rows. Given values are once, few, many or a class for expanded clones.

- - TRBJ2-5 TRBV7-3 CASSLYQGETQYF TGTGCCAGCAGCTTATACCAGGGGGAGACCCAGTACTTC
- - TRBJ2-4 TRBV6-5 CASSRLAKNIQYF TGTGCCAGCAGCAGACTAGCCAAAAACATTCAGTACTTC
- - TRBJ2-5 TRBV20-1 CSGKGGETQYF TGCAGTGGAAAGGGAGGAGAGACCCAGTACTTC
TRBD1 - TRBJ1-3 TRBV18 CASSLGQATSGNTIYF TGTGCCAGCTCACTAGGACAGGCGACCTCTGGAAACACCATATATTTT
- - TRBJ1-5 TRBV11-2 CASSSGPSQPQHF TGTGCCAGCAGTTCAGGGCCGAGTCAGCCCCAGCATTTT
TRBD2 - TRBJ2-2 TRBV5-1 CASSQAGVTGELFF TGCGCCAGCAGCCAAGCGGGAGTTACCGGGGAGCTGTTTTTT
- - TRBJ2-2 TRBV25-1 CASTRTGGTGNGELFF TGTGCCAGCACCCGCACGGGGGGGACAGGGAACGGGGAGCTGTTTTTT
TRBD1 - TRBJ1-2 TRBV19 CASTPDRAKNYGYTF TGTGCCAGTACCCCGGACAGGGCAAAGAACTATGGCTACACCTTC
TRBD1 - TRBJ1-4 TRBV5-1 CASTPDRLNEKLFF TGCGCCAGCACCCCGGACAGGTTAAATGAAAAACTGTTTTTT
TRBD1 - TRBJ2-7 TRBV27 CASSPWTGPYEQYF TGTGCCAGCAGTCCATGGACAGGGCCCTACGAGCAGTACTTC
- - TRBJ2-5 TRBV24-1 CATSGTGKQETQYF TGTGCCACCAGTGGAACAGGAAAACAAGAGACCCAGTACTTC
TRBD2 - TRBJ2-1 TRBV14 CASSQDGGRAIYNEQFF TGTGCCAGCAGCCAAGATGGCGGGAGGGCCATCTACAATGAGCAGTTCTTC
- - TRBJ2-7 TRBV28 CAGQPGSSYEQYF TGTGCCGGCCAACCGGGGAGCTCCTACGAGCAGTACTTC
TRBD2 - TRBJ2-3 TRBV7-7 CASSLGSGITDTQYF TGTGCCAGCAGCTTAGGTAGCGGGATTACAGATACGCAGTATTTT
TRBD1 few TRBJ2-7 TRBV11-2 CASRSARDSRPYEQYF TGTGCCAGCCGCTCTGCCCGGGACAGCCGCCCCTACGAGCAGTACTTC
- once TRBJ2-3 TRBV5-4 CASSRIHGETTDTQYF TGTGCCAGCAGCCGGATCCACGGAGAGACCACAGATACGCAGTATTTT
- - TRBJ1-1 TRBV19 CASSIAGAEAFF TGTGCCAGTAGTATTGCAGGGGCTGAAGCTTTCTTT
- once TRBJ2-2 TRBV9 CASSVSWGNTGELFF TGTGCCAGCAGCGTTTCATGGGGCAACACCGGGGAGCTGTTTTTT
TRBD1 - TRBJ2-5 TRBV5-1 CASSIDRGRETQYF TGCGCCAGCAGCATAGACAGGGGGAGGGAGACCCAGTACTTC
TRBD1 - TRBJ1-4 TRBV28 CASSYLDRPEKLFF TGTGCCAGCAGTTACCTGGACAGGCCTGAAAAACTGTTTTTT
TRBD2 - TRBJ2-7 TRBV27 CASSLSGGRVSEQYF TGTGCCAGCAGTTTATCGGGCGGGAGGGTTAGCGAGCAGTACTTC
TRBD2 - TRBJ2-7 TRBV4-1 CASSPSGEGPAEQYF TGCGCCAGCAGCCCCTCGGGGGAGGGCCCCGCCGAGCAGTACTTC
- - TRBJ2-2 TRBV28 CASSLAGTKTGELFF TGTGCCAGCAGTTTGGCCGGGACAAAAACCGGGGAGCTGTTTTTT
TRBD1 - TRBJ2-3 TRBV7-8 CASIRDSNTDTQYF TGTGCCAGCATACGGGACAGCAACACAGATACGCAGTATTTT
TRBD1 - TRBJ2-4 TRBV25-1 CASSSGGSKNIQYF TGTGCCAGCAGTTCAGGGGGCTCCAAAAACATTCAGTACTTC
TRBD1 once TRBJ2-7 TRBV24-1 CATSDVVSGTGAYEQYF TGTGCCACCAGTGATGTTGTTTCCGGGACAGGGGCCTACGAGCAGTACTTC
TRBD1 once TRBJ2-7 TRBV2 CASRQGSYEQYF TGTGCCAGTAGACAGGGCTCCTACGAGCAGTACTTC
TRBD2 few TRBJ2-1 TRBV4-3 CASSQDGLAGNSYNEQFF TGCGCCAGCAGCCAAGATGGACTAGCGGGAAACTCCTACAATGAGCAGTTCTTC
TRBD1 few TRBJ2-3 TRBV27 CASSSELGTGGADTQYF TGTGCCAGCAGTTCAGAGCTAGGGACAGGGGGCGCAGATACGCAGTATTTT
- - TRBJ1-6 TRBV9 CASSVDGDSPLHF TGTGCCAGCAGCGTAGACGGAGATTCACCCCTCCACTTT
TRBD1 - TRBJ1-2 TRBV5-1 CASSLDRGYGYTF TGCGCCAGCAGCTTGGACAGGGGTTATGGCTACACCTTC
- - TRBJ2-7 TRBV30 CAWSLRLTHYEQYF TGTGCCTGGAGTCTGCGGCTAACCCACTACGAGCAGTACTTC
TRBD1 - TRBJ2-7 TRBV9 CASSVGGQGYEQYF TGTGCCAGCAGCGTGGGGGGACAGGGTTACGAGCAGTACTTC
TRBD1 - TRBJ1-1 TRBV28 CASQGANTEAFF TGTGCCAGCCAGGGGGCTAACACTGAAGCTTTCTTT
TRBD1 - TRBJ1-3 TRBV6-5 CASSYGTAGNTIYF TGTGCCAGCAGTTACGGGACAGCTGGAAACACCATATATTTT
TRBD2 - TRBJ2-1 TRBV4-1 CASSQDNQRGGRGYNEQFF TGCGCCAGCAGCCAAGATAACCAGCGGGGCGGGAGGGGCTACAATGAGCAGTTCTTC
- - TRBJ1-3 TRBV12-5 CASGLGRNTIYF TGTGCTAGTGGTTTGGGGCGGAACACCATATATTTT
TRBD2 - TRBJ2-1 TRBV7-3 CASSVEASGYNEQFF TGTGCCAGCAGCGTAGAGGCTAGCGGTTACAATGAGCAGTTCTTC
- few TRBJ1-2 TRBV10-1 CASSLERGNGYTF TGCGCCAGCAGTCTGGAAAGGGGTAATGGCTACACCTTC
TRBD1 once TRBJ1-3 TRBV5-6 CASSLGTGGYTSGNTIYF TGTGCCAGCAGCCTCGGGACAGGGGGCTACACCTCTGGAAACACCATATATTTT
- - TRBJ2-2 TRBV4-3 CASSLGAQNTGELFF TGCGCCAGCAGCCTAGGGGCGCAGAACACCGGGGAGCTGTTTTTT
TRBD2 - TRBJ2-1 TRBV11-3 CASSLRVTSGYNEQFF TGTGCCAGCAGCTTGAGGGTTACTAGCGGTTACAATGAGCAGTTCTTC
TRBD1 - TRBJ2-7 TRBV27 CASSISGTGNYEQYF TGTGCCAGCAGTATCTCCGGGACAGGAAACTACGAGCAGTACTTC
TRBD1 once TRBJ1-4 TRBV28 CASSPDRGRKKLFF TGTGCCAGCAGCCCCGACAGGGGGAGGAAAAAACTGTTTTTT
TRBD1 - TRBJ1-2 TRBV7-2 CASSLRPGQGTFGYTF TGTGCCAGCAGCTTAAGACCGGGACAGGGCACTTTCGGCTACACCTTC
- - TRBJ1-3 TRBV6-5 CASCAGAIGRDTIYF TGTGCCAGCTGCGCGGGGGCTATTGGTCGGGACACCATATATTTT
- - TRBJ2-3 TRBV3-1/TRBV3-2 CASSQRGTDTQYF TGTGCCAGCAGCCAAAGGGGAACAGATACGCAGTATTTT
TRBD1 once TRBJ1-5 TRBV28 CASRKLTGGNQPQHF TGTGCCAGCAGAAAGCTTACAGGGGGAAATCAGCCCCAGCATTTT
- few TRBJ2-3 TRBV28 CASKDAGQTDTQYF TGTGCCAGCAAGGACGCAGGGCAGACAGATACGCAGTATTTT
- - TRBJ2-2 TRBV30 CAWARGTNTGELFF TGTGCCTGGGCGCGGGGCACTAACACCGGGGAGCTGTTTTTT
TRBD1 few TRBJ1-5 TRBV6-6 CASRGGTADQPQHF TGTGCCAGCCGCGGGGGGACAGCGGATCAGCCCCAGCATTTT